Detailed here is one T cell receptor (beta chain). Its antigen is currently unknown. The data derive from a study of T-cell memory formation after mild COVID-19. The wider study: Clusters of TCRs were largely donor specific.

Regarding the study as a whole: Pre-infection memory carried some responding clones, suggesting that cross-reactive memory joined.

Barcoded TCR alpha and TCR beta cDNA libraries with UMIs came from 5'RACE using constant-segment primers. A single record per CDR3 protein comes from TCRdb applying MiXCR to the 5' RACE reads. The sample shows roughly 380,000 distinct CDR3 sequences, around 27% of them seen only once. Sequenced sample: PBMCs or a T cell subset sorted from them (not recorded which). This receptor was obtained from an adult woman who had mild COVID-19 (a few samples of this study predate the infection). Cell type and time point are not known.

This chain's CDR3 is CASSHQAGTSNEQFF. The CDR3 nucleotides read TGCGCCAGCAGCCACCAAGCGGGGACTTCCAATGAGCAGTTCTTC. The chain is built from TRBV4-1 and TRBJ2-1, with 7 positions matching TRBD2. CDR3 length: 15 amino acids. CDR1 is MGHRA and CDR2 is YSYEKL in the germline V gene. After removal of 3 bases from V and 6 bases from J, the junction contained 8 bases not matched to a gene.